This paragraph covers one T cell receptor (beta chain) sequence. No antigen is known for it. Base qualities were left out, and no much larger clone turns up one base away. The junction shows trimming of 10 bases on V and 6 bases on J, plus 15 bases between the germline ends. CDR1 and CDR2 were assigned from the germline V gene as SNHLY and FYNNEI. Inclusive of the bounding cysteine and phenylalanine, the CDR3 is 12 residues long. CDR3 DNA is the only sequence kept; it has 36 bases, read in frame from the first base. Enrolling through a virtual design, the prospective study's participants ranged in age from roughly 18 to 100 years and lived across about two dozen United States geographic areas. Cohort assignment in the prospective study relied on participant-reported clinical history from a screening survey and a study questionnaire. ImmuneRACE Cohort 3 recovered participants were defined by two consecutive negative NP/OP PCR tests, healthcare professional clearance, or symptom resolution. In the prospective study, whole blood, serum and a nasopharyngeal or oropharyngeal swab were collected from each participant by mobile phlebotomists. Prospective study participants could optionally give additional blood draws and questionnaires over an approximately 2-month period. Blood samples from the prospective study were shipped frozen or at room temperature prior to DNA extraction.

This sample was included in a study of blood T cell repertoires in COVID-19 (TCRdb year 2020). Concerning the study at large: Samples from collaborators originated in the United States, Italy and Spain and spanned both the acute and convalescent phases of COVID-19. The prospective study material was composed of cDNA or gDNA derived from T cells, B-cell-depleted T cells, or PBMCs. Subjects who had been exposed to COVID-19, were actively infected with it, or had recovered from it provided the deeply sampled blood TCRbeta repertoires that made up the dataset. The repertoires were released in a freely available public database meant as a resource for research on the immune response to SARS-CoV-2. The samples were drawn from two sources: the first 160 participants of the ongoing ImmuneRACE study, and 950 to 1,500 subjects contributed by 6 global collaborators. A de-identified subject ID, COVID-19 status, age in years and sex were almost always included in the sample metadata. Where HLA class I and class II types were available, the types were taken from metadata supplied by the sample provider, not from assay-based typing. Results the study describes overall, beyond this receptor: The amount of clinical and demographic metadata varied by source and participant and was provided uncurated.

TCRbeta CDR3 regions were amplified from genomic DNA by means of the immunoSEQ Assay, a bias-controlled multiplex PCR. As for the original processing: Within the assay, amplification of reference gene primers was used to estimate how many nucleated cells each sample contained. To quantify the absolute abundance of each unique TCRbeta CDR3 rearrangement, sequence reads were collapsed and filtered. For each sample, productive Simpson clonality was calculated by taking the square root of Simpson's diversity index across productive rearrangements. The table comes from immuneACCESS by way of TCRdb, which keeps in-frame sequences with V and J called. Part of the clones is missing from these tables; in studies checked, under half for an unresolved V gene and the rest for unknown reasons. From that table come the V and J calls and clone size; the DNA was used to work out D and trimming. The sample table records roughly 180,000 clones; more than 65% of these occur just once. The ten largest account for 15% to 20% of the sample.

The sequence was collected from a man in his 60s who had recovered from COVID-19. The sequenced material came from PBMCs or T cells enriched from blood (not recorded which). Recombination linked TRBV2 to TRBJ1-2; the D gene cannot be named for sure. The nucleotide sequence is given as TGTGCCAAACCAGCGAAACGGAATGGCTACACCTTC. It translates to CAKPAKRNGYTF.